This TCR beta chain was identified during a study of cytotoxic CD8 clonotypes in ibrutinib-treated CLL. In the study overall: Recorded responses included about 25 partial and 2 complete; following median roughly 68 months, roughly 15 stayed remitted and around 12 progressed. Treatment had run for a median roughly 12 months, range 6 to 36, when response samples were taken.

Measured with immunoSEQ multiplex PCR; TCRdb has only the in-frame clones, and not every one. The sample has about 130,000 clones; 79% are singletons. The germline V gene encodes CDR1 MNHEY and CDR2 SMNVEV (reference sequence). The CDR3 is 13 amino acids. The study's findings and limits: Stable or contracted on treatment, public clonotypes were also uncommon. Clonality correlated strongly with circulating CD8+ T cells and exceeded age-matched healthy donors at baseline.

Regarding this clone: What it binds is not known.

This chain links TRBV27 with TRBJ2-2; D is possibly TRBD1 (6 bases). The input for sequencing was PBMCs, taken after 12 months of ibrutinib treatment. The TCR originated in a human donor with chronic lymphocytic leukemia. CDR3 in DNA: TGTGCAACCATGCTCAGGGGCACCGGGGAGCTGTTTTTT. It yields the protein CATMLRGTGELFF.